Listed here are 9 T cell receptor beta chains from one sample, sequenced in a study of T cell responses to AZD1222 COVID-19 vaccine. Sequenced by immunoSEQ multiplex PCR; TCRdb stores in-frame clones only, minus some. The repertoire includes about 110,000 clones, around 92% of them detected once, and roughly 8.7% sits in the top ten. This material consisted of peripheral blood, taken 28 days after the second AZD1222 dose. The receptors shown here come from an adult who received the AZD1222 COVID-19 vaccine.

The chain is built from TRBV10-3 and TRBJ2-2; no clear D. V was cut by 0 bases and J by 6 bases, with 8 bases left in between. The germline gives CDR1 ENHRY, CDR2 SYGVKD. This CDR3 is built from 14 residues. The CDR3 sequence is CAISESMASGELFF. The CDR3 nucleotides are TGTGCCATCAGTGAGTCGATGGCGTCCGGGGAGCTGTTTTTT.

The V gene is TRBV5-1, the J gene TRBJ1-2; TRBD1 aligns across 10 bases. The CDR3 totals 15 residues. J was trimmed by 2 bases and V by 4 bases; bases with no gene match: 5. Per germline, CDR1 SGHRS and CDR2 YFSETQ. The CDR3 sequence is CASSGGQGRNYGYTF. The CDR3 DNA sequence: TGCGCCAGCAGCGGGGGACAGGGGAGGAACTATGGCTACACCTTC.

The chain employs TRBV5-1 and TRBJ2-7, with 9 bases fitting TRBD1. Germline V gene data show CDR1 as SGHRS and CDR2 as YFSETQ. V lost 4 bases, J lost 5 bases, and 13 bases stayed unmatched. CDR3 length: 16 amino acids. CDR3 in DNA: TGCGCCAGCAGCGTCGGGACAGGGCCGCCTAGGGACGAGCAGTACTTC. Protein sequence: CASSVGTGPPRDEQYF.

The genes are TRBV7-8 and TRBJ2-2; D may correspond to TRBD1 or TRBD2 (5 bases each). Trimming took 8 bases from V and 5 from J, leaving 15 bases between them. Per germline, CDR1 SGHVS and CDR2 FQNEAQ. The CDR3 sequence is 14 residues long. CDR3 sequence: CASSGTVRTGELFF. The DNA of the CDR3 is TGTGCCAGCTCCGGGACCGTGAGAACCGGGGAGCTGTTTTTT.

This chain links TRBV5-8 with TRBJ2-7; 7 bases fit TRBD2. There are 15 residues in the CDR3. V lost 1 base to trimming and J lost 3 bases; unmatched junction nucleotides: 7. Germline lookup yields CDR1 SGHTS and CDR2 YDEGEE. CDR3: CASSLYRGDGYEQYF. The CDR3 coding sequence is TGTGCCAGCAGCTTGTATCGGGGGGACGGCTACGAGCAGTACTTC.

The rearrangement uses TRBV5-3 and TRBJ1-5, with 9 bases fitting TRBD1. TRBV5-3 is flagged as an ORF with uncertain function. The CDR3 has 18 residues. V lost 4 bases and J lost 1; bases outside the gene matches: 12. CDR3 coding DNA: TGTGCCAGAAGCCCTTCCGGGACAGGGAAAATAAGCAATCAGCCCCAGCATTTT. It encodes CARSPSGTGKISNQPQHF.

The chain employs TRBV6-2 or TRBV6-3 and TRBJ1-1; weak D call: TRBD1 (5 bases). This CDR3 is built from 14 residues. The V gene lost 2 bases and the J gene lost 1 base, with 8 bases spanning the gap. Germline CDR1 MNHEY, CDR2 SVGEGT. CDR3 in DNA: TGTGCCAGCAGTTACGTCGGACAGAACACTGAAGCTTTCTTT. Its protein product is CASSYVGQNTEAFF.

The chain joins TRBV9 to TRBJ2-3, with D unclear. Trimming stripped 6 bases from V and 1 base from J, with 12 bases between. Germline V gene sequence: CDR1 SGDLS, CDR2 YYNGEE. CDR3 length equals 14 residues. Here the CDR3 DNA reads TGTGCCAGCACCCCCGGGCTACGCACAGATACGCAGTATTTT. Translated, it gives CASTPGLRTDTQYF.

The chain couples TRBV15 to TRBJ2-7; possible D gene TRBD2, 5 bases. V was clipped by 3 bases and J by 3 bases, with 9 bases between them. The CDR3 length is 13 residues. CDR1 is LNHNV, CDR2 YYDKDF, per germline (reference sequence). The CDR3 is CATSRDSYYEQYF. DNA of the CDR3: TGTGCCACCAGCAGGGACTCTTACTACGAGCAGTACTTC.